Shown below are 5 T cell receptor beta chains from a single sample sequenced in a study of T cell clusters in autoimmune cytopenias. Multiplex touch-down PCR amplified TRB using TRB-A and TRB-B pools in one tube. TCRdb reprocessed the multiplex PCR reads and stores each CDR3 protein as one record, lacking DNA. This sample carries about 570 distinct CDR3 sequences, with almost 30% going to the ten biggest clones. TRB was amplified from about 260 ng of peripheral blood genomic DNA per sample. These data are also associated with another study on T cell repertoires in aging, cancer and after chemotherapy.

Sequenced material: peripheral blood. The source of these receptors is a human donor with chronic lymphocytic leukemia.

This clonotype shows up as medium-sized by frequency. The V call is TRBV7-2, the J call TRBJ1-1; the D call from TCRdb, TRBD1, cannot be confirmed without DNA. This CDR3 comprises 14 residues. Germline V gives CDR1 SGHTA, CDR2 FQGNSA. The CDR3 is CASSLAFRGAGAFF.

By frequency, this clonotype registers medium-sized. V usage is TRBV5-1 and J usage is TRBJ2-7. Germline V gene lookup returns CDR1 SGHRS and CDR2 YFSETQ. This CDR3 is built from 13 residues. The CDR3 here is CASRKDGPYEQYF.

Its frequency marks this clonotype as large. This CDR3 reads CASSFRTILGVNEQFF. The chain couples TRBV6-5 to TRBJ2-1; the TCRdb call, TRBD2, lacks DNA for checking. The CDR3 consists of 16 residues. The germline CDR1 and CDR2 sequences are MNHEY and SVGAGI.

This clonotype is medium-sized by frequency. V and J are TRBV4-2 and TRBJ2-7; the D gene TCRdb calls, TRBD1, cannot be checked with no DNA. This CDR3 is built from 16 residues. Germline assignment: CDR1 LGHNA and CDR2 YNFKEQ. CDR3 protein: CASSQEPRGTLYEQYF.

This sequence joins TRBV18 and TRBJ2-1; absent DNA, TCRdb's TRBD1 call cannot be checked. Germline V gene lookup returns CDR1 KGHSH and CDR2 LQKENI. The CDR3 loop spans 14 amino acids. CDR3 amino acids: CASSPPLGQGGQFF.